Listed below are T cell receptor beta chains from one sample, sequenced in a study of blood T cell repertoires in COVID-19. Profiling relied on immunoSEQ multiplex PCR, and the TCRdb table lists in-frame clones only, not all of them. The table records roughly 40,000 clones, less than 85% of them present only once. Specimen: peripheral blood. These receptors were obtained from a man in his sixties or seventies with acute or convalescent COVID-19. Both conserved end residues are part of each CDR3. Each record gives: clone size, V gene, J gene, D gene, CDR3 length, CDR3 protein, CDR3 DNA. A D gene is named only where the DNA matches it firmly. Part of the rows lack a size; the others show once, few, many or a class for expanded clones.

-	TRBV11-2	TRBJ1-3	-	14	CASSQGVTGNTIYF	TGTGCCAGCAGCCAAGGGGTGACCGGAAACACCATATATTTT
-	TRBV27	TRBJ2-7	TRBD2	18	CASSAYRMGWGGSYEQYF	TGTGCCAGCAGCGCGTACCGAATGGGTTGGGGGGGCTCCTACGAGCAGTACTTC
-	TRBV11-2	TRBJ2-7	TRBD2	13	CASSSSGDYEQYF	TGTGCCAGCAGCTCAAGCGGGGACTACGAGCAGTACTTC
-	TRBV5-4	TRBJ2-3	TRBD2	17	CASSLGVAGGSSDTQYF	TGTGCCAGCAGCTTAGGAGTAGCGGGAGGGTCGTCAGATACGCAGTATTTT
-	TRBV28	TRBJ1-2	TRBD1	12	CASRQGAGGYTF	TGTGCCAGCCGACAGGGGGCGGGAGGCTACACCTTC
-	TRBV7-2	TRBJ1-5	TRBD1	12	CASSPGQQPQHF	TGTGCCAGCAGCCCGGGACAGCAGCCCCAGCATTTT
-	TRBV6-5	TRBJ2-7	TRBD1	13	CASSDRGSYEQYF	TGTGCCAGCAGCGACAGGGGAAGTTACGAGCAGTACTTC
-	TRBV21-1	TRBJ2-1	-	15	CASTSPTSVYNEQFF	TGTGCCAGCACCTCCCCCACGTCGGTTTACAATGAGCAGTTCTTC
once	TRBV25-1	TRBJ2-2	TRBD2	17	CASSEPAGGPNTGELFF	TGTGCCAGCAGTGAGCCAGCGGGAGGCCCTAACACCGGGGAGCTGTTTTTT
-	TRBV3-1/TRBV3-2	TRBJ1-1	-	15	CASSQVEGRDTEAFF	TGTGCCAGCAGCCAAGTGGAGGGGCGGGACACTGAAGCTTTCTTT
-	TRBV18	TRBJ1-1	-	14	CASQTTGTGTEAFF	TGTGCCAGCCAGACTACAGGGACGGGCACTGAAGCTTTCTTT
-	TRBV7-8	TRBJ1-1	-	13	CASGQAESTEAFF	TGTGCCAGCGGCCAGGCGGAATCCACTGAAGCTTTCTTT
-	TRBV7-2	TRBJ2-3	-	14	CASSLAPSTDTQYF	TGTGCCAGCAGCTTAGCTCCGAGCACAGATACGCAGTATTTT
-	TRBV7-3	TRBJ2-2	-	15	CASSQGQANTGELFF	TGTGCCAGCAGCCAGGGGCAGGCGAACACCGGGGAGCTGTTTTTT
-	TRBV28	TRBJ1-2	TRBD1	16	CASSYIPGTAGDIYTF	TGTGCCAGCAGCTACATACCCGGGACAGCGGGAGACATCTACACCTTC
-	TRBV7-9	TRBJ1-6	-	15	CASSLASGGNSPLHF	TGTGCCAGCAGCTTAGCGAGCGGGGGGAATTCACCCCTCCACTTT
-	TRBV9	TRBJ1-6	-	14	CASSVLTANSPLHF	TGTGCCAGCAGCGTCCTGACAGCTAATTCACCCCTCCACTTT
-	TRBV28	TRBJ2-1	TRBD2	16	CASTHPGAGGPDEQFF	TGTGCCAGCACCCATCCGGGAGCGGGAGGGCCTGATGAGCAGTTCTTC
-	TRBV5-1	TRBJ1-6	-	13	CASGTRVESPLHF	TGCGCCAGCGGGACACGGGTAGAATCACCCCTCCACTTT
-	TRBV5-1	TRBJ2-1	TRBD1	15	CASSKDRGGRNEQFF	TGCGCCAGCAGCAAGGACAGGGGTGGGCGCAATGAGCAGTTCTTC
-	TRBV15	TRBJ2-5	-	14	CATSRVTAQETQYF	TGTGCCACCAGCAGAGTGACAGCACAAGAGACCCAGTACTTC
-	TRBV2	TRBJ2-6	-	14	CASKQASGANVLTF	TGTGCCAGCAAACAGGCGTCTGGGGCCAACGTCCTGACTTTC
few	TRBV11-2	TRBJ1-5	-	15	CASSLGGQGNQPQHF	TGTGCCAGCAGCTTAGGGGGCCAGGGTAATCAGCCCCAGCATTTT
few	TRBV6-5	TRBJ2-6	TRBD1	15	CASNRDRAGANVLTF	TGTGCCAGCAACCGGGACAGGGCTGGGGCCAACGTCCTGACTTTC
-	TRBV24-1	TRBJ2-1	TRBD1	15	CATSDWTGGLDEQFF	TGTGCCACCAGTGATTGGACAGGGGGCCTGGATGAGCAGTTCTTC
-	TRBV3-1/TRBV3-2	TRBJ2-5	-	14	CASSPPGSQETQYF	TGTGCCAGCAGCCCTCCCGGGAGCCAAGAGACCCAGTACTTC
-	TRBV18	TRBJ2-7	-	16	CASSAPGVGISYEQYF	TGTGCCAGCTCCGCTCCAGGGGTAGGGATCTCTTACGAGCAGTACTTC
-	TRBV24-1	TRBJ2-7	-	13	CATSERTRAEQYF	TGTGCCACCAGTGAAAGAACTAGGGCCGAGCAGTACTTC
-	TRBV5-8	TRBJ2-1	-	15	CASTFRGASYNEQFF	TGTGCCAGCACCTTTCGAGGAGCGTCCTACAATGAGCAGTTCTTC
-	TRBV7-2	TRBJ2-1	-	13	CASSSTAYNEQFF	TGTGCCAGCAGCTCAACAGCCTACAATGAGCAGTTCTTC
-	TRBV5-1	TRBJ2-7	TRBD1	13	CASSGGTGEEQYF	TGCGCCAGCAGCGGGGGGACAGGGGAAGAGCAGTACTTC
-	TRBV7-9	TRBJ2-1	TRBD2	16	CASSLALRGGNNEQFF	TGTGCCAGCAGCTTAGCCCTCCGGGGGGGAAACAATGAGCAGTTCTTC
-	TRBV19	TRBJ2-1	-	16	CASSPVGQIIDNEQFF	TGTGCCAGTAGTCCAGTTGGACAGATTATCGACAATGAGCAGTTCTTC
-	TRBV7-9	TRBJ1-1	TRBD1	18	CASSSGTGGLDMDTEAFF	TGTGCCAGCAGCTCGGGGACAGGGGGCCTGGATATGGACACTGAAGCTTTCTTT
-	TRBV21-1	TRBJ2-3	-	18	CASSKEGQGGWSADTQYF	TGTGCCAGCAGCAAAGAGGGGCAGGGAGGATGGAGTGCAGATACGCAGTATTTT
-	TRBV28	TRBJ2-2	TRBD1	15	CASTPGTGGTGELFF	TGTGCCAGCACCCCCGGGACAGGGGGCACCGGGGAGCTGTTTTTT
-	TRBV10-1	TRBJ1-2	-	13	CASSDRARGGYTF	TGCGCCAGCAGTGACAGGGCCAGGGGTGGCTACACCTTC
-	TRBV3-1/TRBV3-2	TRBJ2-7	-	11	CASSSLYEQYF	TGTGCCAGCAGCTCCCTGTACGAGCAGTACTTC
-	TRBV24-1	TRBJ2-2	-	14	CATSEGAHTGELFF	TGTGCCACCAGTGAGGGGGCGCACACCGGGGAGCTGTTTTTT
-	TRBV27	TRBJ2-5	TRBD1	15	CASSLGTGEQETQYF	TGTGCCAGCAGTTTAGGGACAGGGGAGCAAGAGACCCAGTACTTC
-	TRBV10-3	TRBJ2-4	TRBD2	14	CAISDEGGKNIQYF	TGTGCCATCAGTGACGAGGGAGGGAAAAACATTCAGTACTTC
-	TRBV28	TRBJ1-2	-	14	CASQVGGVDYGYTF	TGTGCCAGCCAAGTGGGAGGCGTGGACTATGGCTACACCTTC
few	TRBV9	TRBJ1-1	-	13	CASSPRGNTEAFF	TGTGCCAGCAGCCCCCGGGGGAACACTGAAGCTTTCTTT
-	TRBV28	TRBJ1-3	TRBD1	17	CASSQGGQANRGNTIYF	TGTGCCAGCAGTCAGGGGGGACAAGCGAATCGTGGAAACACCATATATTTT
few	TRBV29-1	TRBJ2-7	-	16	CSVEDRGGPHSYEQYF	TGCAGCGTTGAAGATCGAGGCGGGCCTCACTCCTACGAGCAGTACTTC
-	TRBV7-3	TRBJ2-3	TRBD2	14	CASSPGTRGDTQYF	TGTGCCAGCAGCCCTGGGACTAGGGGGGATACGCAGTATTTT
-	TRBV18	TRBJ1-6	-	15	CASSWDSEEGSPLHF	TGTGCCAGCTCATGGGACTCCGAGGAGGGTTCACCCCTCCACTTT
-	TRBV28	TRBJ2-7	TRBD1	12	CASRDRGGEQYF	TGTGCCAGCAGGGACAGGGGTGGCGAGCAGTACTTC
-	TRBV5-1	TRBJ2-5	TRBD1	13	CASSLDRGQTQYF	TGCGCCAGCAGCTTGGACAGGGGACAGACCCAGTACTTC
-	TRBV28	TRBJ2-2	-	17	CASSLAEASANTGELFF	TGTGCCAGCAGTTTAGCTGAGGCTAGCGCGAACACCGGGGAGCTGTTTTTT
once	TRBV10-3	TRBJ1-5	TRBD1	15	CAISPTGMASQPQHF	TGTGCCATCAGTCCGACAGGGATGGCAAGTCAGCCCCAGCATTTT
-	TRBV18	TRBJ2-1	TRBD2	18	CASSPGRSGRTFYNEQFF	TGTGCCAGCTCACCAGGTCGAAGCGGGAGGACCTTCTACAATGAGCAGTTCTTC
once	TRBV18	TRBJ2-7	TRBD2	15	CASSPTSAYSYEQYF	TGTGCCAGCTCACCCACTAGCGCCTACTCCTACGAGCAGTACTTC
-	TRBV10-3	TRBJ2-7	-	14	CAISHGGSSYEQYF	TGTGCCATCAGTCACGGAGGGAGCTCCTACGAGCAGTACTTC
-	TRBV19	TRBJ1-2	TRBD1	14	CASTLGGQLYGYTF	TGTGCCAGTACCCTAGGGGGACAGCTGTATGGCTACACCTTC
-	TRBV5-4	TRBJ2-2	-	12	CASSFSFGELFF	TGTGCCTCCAGCTTCTCCTTCGGGGAGCTGTTTTTT
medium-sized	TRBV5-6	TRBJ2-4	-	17	CASSLDPNFGAKNIQYF	TGTGCCAGCAGCTTGGACCCCAACTTTGGAGCCAAAAACATTCAGTACTTC
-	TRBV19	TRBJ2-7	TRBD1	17	CASSIMWPGQGSYEQYF	TGTGCCAGTAGTATAATGTGGCCCGGACAGGGCTCCTACGAGCAGTACTTC
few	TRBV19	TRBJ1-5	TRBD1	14	CASSTDRGTQPQHF	TGTGCCAGTAGTACGGACAGGGGGACCCAGCCCCAGCATTTT
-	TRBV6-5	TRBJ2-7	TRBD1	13	CASSRDRGYEQYF	TGTGCCAGCAGTCGGGACAGGGGCTACGAGCAGTACTTC